One sample yielded the 20 T cell receptor beta chains listed below, sequenced in a study of PD-1 blockade in mismatch repair-deficient tumors (dated by TCRdb to 2017 to 2019). Libraries were prepared through the immunoSEQ multiplex PCR assay. Not all clones reach the TCRdb copy of this immuneACCESS table, which keeps in-frame sequences only. Checked studies attribute under half of the gap to unresolved V genes and leave the rest unexplained. The sample profile shows about 19,000 clones; roughly 80% of them were found once. The ten largest clonotypes hold roughly 1.4% of the sample. The specimen was PBMCs, collected 52 weeks after starting pembrolizumab. The receptors come from an adult with mismatch repair-deficient cancer.

The chain is built from TRBV9 and TRBJ1-1; no clear D. V gave up 0 bases and J gave up 1 base, with 7 bases separating them. The CDR3 has 14 residues. Germline V gene lookup returns CDR1 SGDLS and CDR2 YYNGEE. CDR3: CASSVVPENTEAFF. The CDR3, as DNA: TGTGCCAGCAGCGTAGTCCCAGAGAACACTGAAGCTTTCTTT.

The rearrangement joins TRBV7-8 to TRBJ1-5; 7 bases match TRBD1. Trimming at V came to 2 bases and at J to 1 base, leaving 5 bases not matched to a gene. CDR1 is SGHVS, CDR2 FQNEAQ, per germline. The CDR3 extends over 16 amino acids. CDR3: CASSLNRGASNQPQHF. The CDR3 nucleotides read TGTGCCAGCAGCTTAAACAGGGGAGCGAGCAATCAGCCCCAGCATTTT.

V gene TRBV29-1 combines with J gene TRBJ1-2; D unclear. The germline V gene has CDR1 SQVTM and CDR2 ANQGSEA. The CDR3 runs to 16 residues. V was shortened by 0 bases and J by 4 bases, with 18 bases between the two germline ends. CDR3 sequence (DNA): TGCAGCGTTGAAGAACCGGCGGGGAGGTTCGTCTATGGCTACACCTTC. Its protein is CSVEEPAGRFVYGYTF.

The chain has TRBV7-2 and TRBJ2-1; weak D call: TRBD2 (6 bases). In germline, CDR1 is SGHTA, CDR2 FQGNSA. The CDR3 totals 16 residues. V gave up 3 bases and J gave up 3 bases, with 15 bases separating them. CDR3 DNA sequence: TGTGCCAGCAGCTTCGCCGGGACTTCTAACTACAATGAGCAGTTCTTC. Protein product: CASSFAGTSNYNEQFF. The complete variable domain, with remaining parts taken from reference TRBV7-2 and TRBJ2-1, reads GAGVSQSPSNKVTEKGKDVELRCDPISGHTALYWYRQSLGQGLEFLIYFQGNSAPDKSGLPSDRFSAERTGGSVSTLTIQRTQQEDSAVYLCASSFAGTSNYNEQFFGPGTRLTVL.

The count of this clone is one. This chain's CDR3 is CASRSPGQGRETQYF. In DNA form, the CDR3 reads TGTGCCAGTAGGAGTCCGGGACAGGGGAGAGAGACCCAGTACTTC. The J gene is TRBJ2-5, the V gene TRBV19; 10 bases are a match to TRBD1. V lost 6 bases, J lost 4 bases, and 8 bases stayed unmatched. Germline CDR1 reads LNHDA; CDR2 reads SQIVND (reference sequence). This CDR3 spans 15 amino acids.

This clone appeared a single time. The J gene is TRBJ2-1, the V gene TRBV18; 12 bases fit TRBD2. Germline V gene data show CDR1 as KGHSH and CDR2 as LQKENI. This CDR3 spans 16 amino acids. V trimming: 7 bases; J trimming: 0 bases; junction bases outside the gene matches: 4. The CDR3 DNA is TGTGCCAGCTTCGCACTAGCGGGAGGCTCCTACAATGAGCAGTTCTTC. It codes for CASFALAGGSYNEQFF.

This clone was recorded a few times. This chain joins TRBV27 and TRBJ2-7, with 9 bases lining up with TRBD2. V lost 5 bases and J lost 7; bases outside the gene matches: 6. The CDR3 spans 13 residues. CDR1 is MNHEY, CDR2 SMNVEV, per germline (reference sequence). The CDR3 region has the DNA TGTGCCAGCAGTCTAAGGACTAGCGCTGAGCAGTACTTC. Translating gives CASSLRTSAEQYF.

This clone showed up just a few times. CDR3 DNA: TGTGCCAGCAGCTTTGGTAGAGGAGACTACGAGCAGTACTTC. Encoded protein: CASSFGRGDYEQYF. The chain joins TRBV7-2 to TRBJ2-7; no clear D gene. Germline V CDR1 and CDR2: SGHTA, FQGNSA. This CDR3 region has 14 residues. Trimming took off 3 bases at V and 3 bases at J, with 12 bases between the two ends.

The chain joins TRBV5-1 to TRBJ2-3; D is perhaps TRBD2 (5 bases). The CDR3 consists of 14 residues. V lost 6 bases and J lost 3, with 14 bases in between. Germline values: CDR1 SGHRS, CDR2 YFSETQ. CDR3 protein: CASKPWTVTDTQYF. CDR3 coding DNA: TGCGCCAGCAAACCGTGGACTGTGACAGATACGCAGTATTTT.

The gene calls are TRBV5-1 and TRBJ2-7, with 9 bases identical to TRBD1. V lost 5 bases to trimming and J lost 5 bases; unmatched junction nucleotides: 8. Germline values: CDR1 SGHRS, CDR2 YFSETQ. The CDR3 totals 14 residues. In nucleotides, the CDR3 is TGCGCCAGCAGGGGGACAGGGATGAGAGACGAGCAGTACTTC. As protein: CASRGTGMRDEQYF.

V gene TRBV19 combines with J gene TRBJ1-2, with TRBD1 as a possible D gene (5 bases). CDR1 is LNHDA, CDR2 SQIVND, per germline (reference sequence). CDR3 length: 10 amino acids. The V gene lost 7 bases and the J gene lost 6 bases, with 6 bases spanning the gap. DNA of the CDR3: TGTGCCAGTAAGGGGAATGGCTACACCTTC. It encodes CASKGNGYTF.

The genes are TRBV19 and TRBJ1-5; maybe TRBD1 (6 bases). Trimming removed 0 bases from V and 0 bases from J, with 9 bases in between. Germline values: CDR1 LNHDA, CDR2 SQIVND (reference sequence). The CDR3 runs to 16 residues. The CDR3 sequence: CASSIDGTYSNQPQHF. CDR3 sequence (DNA): TGTGCCAGTAGTATAGATGGGACATATAGCAATCAGCCCCAGCATTTT.

In this sample, this clone turned up a few times. The rearrangement joins TRBV28 to TRBJ2-5, with D possibly being TRBD1 (5 bases). The CDR3 consists of 15 residues. From germline, CDR1 is MDHEN and CDR2 SYDVKM. With 5 bases removed from V and 5 bases from J, the gap between germline ends came to 18 bases. For the CDR3, the DNA is TGTGCCAGCAGTCTCCCCCAGGGCGCCAGGGAGACCCAGTACTTC. As protein: CASSLPQGARETQYF. The whole variable domain, filled in from reference TRBV28 and TRBJ2-5, reads DVKVTQSSRYLVKRTGEKVFLECVQDMDHENMFWYRQDPGLGLRLIYFSYDVKMKEKGDIPEGYSVSREKKERFSLILESASTNQTSMYLCASSLPQGARETQYFGPGTRLLVL.

V gene TRBV28 combines with J gene TRBJ2-3; 9 bases align to TRBD2. The CDR3 runs 17 residues. The germline V gene has CDR1 MDHEN and CDR2 SYDVKM. After removal of 4 bases from V and 2 bases from J, the junction contained 10 bases not matched to a gene. The CDR3 sequence is CASSSAQLAGNTDTQYF. As DNA, the CDR3 is TGTGCCAGCAGTTCCGCACAACTAGCGGGCAACACAGATACGCAGTATTTT.

This clone was picked up a small number of times. This chain uses TRBV5-6 with TRBJ2-7; 7 bases map to TRBD2. The CDR3 covers 15 residues. CDR1 is SGHDT and CDR2 is YYEEEE in the germline V gene. The V gene end was trimmed by 1 base and the J gene end by 1 base; junction bases not matched to a gene: 5. CDR3 nucleotides: TGTGCCAGCAGCTTGTGGGCTAGCGGATCCTACGAGCAGTACTTC. This translates into CASSLWASGSYEQYF.

The chain couples TRBV7-2 to TRBJ2-4; D gene uncertain. The CDR3 spans 13 residues. Per the germline V gene, CDR1 is SGHTA and CDR2 is FQGNSA. V was cut by 5 bases and J by 0 bases, with 5 bases left in between. CDR3 nucleotides: TGTGCCAGCAGCCAGATAGCCAAAAACATTCAGTACTTC. This codes for CASSQIAKNIQYF.

The rearrangement links TRBV30 to TRBJ2-7; 8 nucleotides agree with TRBD2. This CDR3 spans 12 amino acids. V lost 3 bases and J lost 7; bases outside the gene matches: 5. Per germline, CDR1 GTSNPN and CDR2 SVGIG (reference sequence). The CDR3 protein is CAWRQGLGEQYF. In DNA, the CDR3 is TGTGCCTGGAGACAGGGACTAGGGGAGCAGTACTTC.

J is TRBJ2-2 and V is TRBV2; 7 nucleotides match TRBD2. The V segment lost 7 bases and the J segment 5 bases; nucleotides outside the gene matches: 10. From germline, CDR1 is SNHLY and CDR2 FYNNEI. The CDR3 has 15 amino acids. This chain's CDR3 is CASTVESGGTGELFF. CDR3 bases: TGTGCCAGCACGGTTGAGTCGGGAGGAACCGGGGAGCTGTTTTTT. Drawing the rest from reference TRBV2 and TRBJ2-2, the complete variable domain is EPEVTQTPSHQVTQMGQEVILRCVPISNHLYFYWYRQILGQKVEFLVSFYNNEISEKSEIFDDQFSVERPDGSNFTLKIRSTKLEDSAMYFCASTVESGGTGELFFGEGSRLTVL.

V is TRBV5-1 and J is TRBJ2-5, with TRBD2 matching over 8 bases. Germline lookup yields CDR1 SGHRS and CDR2 YFSETQ. The trim removed 5 bases at V and 3 bases at J, leaving 24 bases unmatched. This CDR3 has 20 amino acids. The CDR3 DNA reads TGCGCCAGCAGTCGCCACTATCGGGGAGCGGGAGCAGAGTGGGAAGAGACCCAGTACTTC. This gives the protein CASSRHYRGAGAEWEETQYF.

The table lists this clone with a few counts. This chain uses TRBV19 with TRBJ2-7; 8 nucleotides match TRBD2. Germline CDR1 reads LNHDA; CDR2 reads SQIVND (reference sequence). The CDR3 runs 15 residues. The ends lost 4 bases at V and 2 bases at J; junction bases unmatched: 7. CDR3 loop: CASSSQREPPYEQYF. The CDR3 DNA is TGTGCCAGTAGTAGCCAGCGGGAGCCACCCTACGAGCAGTACTTC.